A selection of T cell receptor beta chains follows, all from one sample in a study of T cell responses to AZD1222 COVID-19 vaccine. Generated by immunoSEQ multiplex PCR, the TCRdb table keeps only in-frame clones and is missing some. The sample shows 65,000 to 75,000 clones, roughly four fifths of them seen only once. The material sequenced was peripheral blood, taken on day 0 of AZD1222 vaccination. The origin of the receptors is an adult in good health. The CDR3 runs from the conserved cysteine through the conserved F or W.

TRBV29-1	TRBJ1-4	CSVEGQGERKLFF
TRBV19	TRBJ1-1	CASSVDTGRRNTEAFF
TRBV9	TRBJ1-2	CASSVARSRGPSYTF
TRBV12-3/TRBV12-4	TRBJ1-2	CASSFELYGYTF
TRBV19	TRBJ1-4	CASSDRGNEKLFF
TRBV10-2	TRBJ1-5	CATRGLSNQPQHF
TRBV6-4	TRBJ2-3	CASSEGAGTDTQYF
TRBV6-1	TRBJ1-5	CASSEAEGTGNQPQHF
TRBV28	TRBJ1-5	CASSLLGESNQPQHF
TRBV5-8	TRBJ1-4	CASSHIVRGATNEKLFF